Given below is one TCR beta chain in context. The antigen is unknown. The sample belongs to a study of shared clonotypes between healthy human individuals. Findings and limits, study-wide: Generation of non-shared clonotypes was less probable than generation of clonotypes shared by all four donors.

Evenly divided among several immunoSEQ plates was the genomic DNA of each subset. Repertoires were generated with immunoSEQ multiplex PCR, while TCRdb's copy carries only in-frame clones and drops some. The table shows roughly 2,500,000 clones, with more than 85% occurring only once. Adult Caucasians living in Nashville, Tennessee made up all of the donors. A CD45RA+ naive subset and a CD45RA-negative memory subset were split from CD4+ cells. The receptor was isolated from a man between 18 and 29 years old in good health. Some clones in this sample may be carry-over from other donors' samples. Input material: naive CD4+ T cells from PBMCs. Subset given: CD45RA+ positively selected.

The CDR3 nucleotides are TGTGCCAGCAAAGGACAGTCTCACTCTGGAAACACCATATATTTT. Protein: CASKGQSHSGNTIYF. The chain couples TRBV6-5 to TRBJ1-3; a possible D gene is TRBD1 (6 bases). CDR3 length equals 15 residues. The V and J ends lost 7 bases and 0 bases respectively, with 13 bases between them. Germline CDR1 MNHEY, CDR2 SVGAGI.